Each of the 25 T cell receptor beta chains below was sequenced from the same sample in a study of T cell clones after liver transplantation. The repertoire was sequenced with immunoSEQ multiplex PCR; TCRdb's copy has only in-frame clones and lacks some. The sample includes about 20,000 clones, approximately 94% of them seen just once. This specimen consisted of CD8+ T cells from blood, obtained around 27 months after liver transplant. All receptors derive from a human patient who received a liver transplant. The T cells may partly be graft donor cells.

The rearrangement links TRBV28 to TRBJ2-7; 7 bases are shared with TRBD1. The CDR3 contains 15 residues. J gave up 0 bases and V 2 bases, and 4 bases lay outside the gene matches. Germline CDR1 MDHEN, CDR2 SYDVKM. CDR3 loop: CASSLEGAASYEQYF. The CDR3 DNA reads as TGTGCCAGCAGTTTAGAGGGGGCGGCCTCCTACGAGCAGTACTTC.

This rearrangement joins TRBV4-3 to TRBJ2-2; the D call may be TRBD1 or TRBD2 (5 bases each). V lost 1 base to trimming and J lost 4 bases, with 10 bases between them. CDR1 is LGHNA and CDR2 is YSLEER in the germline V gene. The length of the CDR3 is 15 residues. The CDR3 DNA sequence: TGCGCCAGCAGCCAAGGCTATGGGGGCACCGGGGAGCTGTTTTTT. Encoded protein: CASSQGYGGTGELFF.

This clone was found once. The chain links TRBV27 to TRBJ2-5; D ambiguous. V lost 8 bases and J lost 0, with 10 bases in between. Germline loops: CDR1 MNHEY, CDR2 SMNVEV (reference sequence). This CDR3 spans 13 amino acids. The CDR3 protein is CASRSGDQETQYF. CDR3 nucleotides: TGTGCCAGCCGTTCTGGGGACCAAGAGACCCAGTACTTC.

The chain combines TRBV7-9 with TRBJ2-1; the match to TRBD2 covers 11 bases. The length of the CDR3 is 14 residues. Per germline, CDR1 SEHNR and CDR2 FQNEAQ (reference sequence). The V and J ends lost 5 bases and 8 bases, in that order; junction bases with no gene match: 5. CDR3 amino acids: CASSGTSGRDEQFF. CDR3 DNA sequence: TGTGCCAGCAGCGGGACTAGCGGCCGGGATGAGCAGTTCTTC.

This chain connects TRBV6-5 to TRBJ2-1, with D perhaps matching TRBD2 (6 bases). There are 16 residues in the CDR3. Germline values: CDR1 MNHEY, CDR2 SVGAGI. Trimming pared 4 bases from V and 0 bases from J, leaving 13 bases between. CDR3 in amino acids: CASSFVADSSYNEQFF. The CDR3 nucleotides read TGTGCCAGCAGTTTCGTAGCGGATTCCTCCTACAATGAGCAGTTCTTC.

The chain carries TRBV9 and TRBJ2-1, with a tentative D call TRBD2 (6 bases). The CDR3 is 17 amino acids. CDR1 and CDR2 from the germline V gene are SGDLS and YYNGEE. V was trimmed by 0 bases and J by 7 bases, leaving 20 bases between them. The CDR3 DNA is TGTGCCAGCAGCGTAGGGTGGGACTCGCTATCGGGGAATGAGCAGTTCTTC. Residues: CASSVGWDSLSGNEQFF.

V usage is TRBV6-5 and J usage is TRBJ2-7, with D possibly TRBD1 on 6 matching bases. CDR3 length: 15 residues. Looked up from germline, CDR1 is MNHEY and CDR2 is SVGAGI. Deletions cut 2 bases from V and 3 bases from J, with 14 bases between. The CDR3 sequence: CASSYRDNPFYEQYF. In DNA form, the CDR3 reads TGTGCCAGCAGTTACAGGGACAATCCTTTCTACGAGCAGTACTTC.

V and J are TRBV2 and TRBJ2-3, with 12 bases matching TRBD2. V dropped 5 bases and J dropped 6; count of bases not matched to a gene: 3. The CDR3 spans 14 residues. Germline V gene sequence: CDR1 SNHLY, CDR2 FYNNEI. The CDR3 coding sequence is TGTGCCAGCAGTCTAGCGGGAGGGCCTGATACGCAGTATTTT. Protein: CASSLAGGPDTQYF.

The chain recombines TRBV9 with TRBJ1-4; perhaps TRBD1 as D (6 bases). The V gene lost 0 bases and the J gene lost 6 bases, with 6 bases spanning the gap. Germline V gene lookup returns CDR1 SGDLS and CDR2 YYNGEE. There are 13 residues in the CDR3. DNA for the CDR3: TGTGCCAGCAGCGTAGCAGGGGATGAAAAACTGTTTTTT. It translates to CASSVAGDEKLFF.

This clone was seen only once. The CDR3 loop reads CASSSHDRAGAGSPLHF. CDR3 DNA: TGTGCCAGCAGCTCCCACGATCGGGCAGGAGCGGGATCACCCCTCCACTTT. The chain recombines TRBV7-9 with TRBJ1-6; D gene unclear. The length of the CDR3 is 17 residues. V lost 4 bases and J 10 bases, leaving 23 bases between the germline ends. Looked up from germline, CDR1 is SEHNR and CDR2 is FQNEAQ (reference sequence).

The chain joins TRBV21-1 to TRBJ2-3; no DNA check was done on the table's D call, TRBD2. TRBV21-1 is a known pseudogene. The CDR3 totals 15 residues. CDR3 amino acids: CASSPPGGGTDTQYF. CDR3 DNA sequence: TGTGCCAGCAGCCCCCCCGGGGGGGGCACAGATACGCAGTATTTT.

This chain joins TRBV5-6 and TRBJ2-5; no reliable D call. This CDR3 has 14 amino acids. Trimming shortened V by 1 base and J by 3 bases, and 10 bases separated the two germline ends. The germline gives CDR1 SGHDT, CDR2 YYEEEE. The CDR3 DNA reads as TGTGCCAGCAGCTTGCTGGACGGAAAAGAGACCCAGTACTTC. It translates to CASSLLDGKETQYF.

DNA for the CDR3: TGCGCCAGCAGCCCAAGTTTGGGGGGGGGTGAGCAGTTCTTC. This gives the protein CASSPSLGGGEQFF. The chain links TRBV4-1 to TRBJ2-1; 7 bases agree with TRBD2. From germline, CDR1 is MGHRA and CDR2 YSYEKL. The CDR3 totals 14 residues. The V and J ends lost 4 bases and 9 bases, in that order; junction bases with no gene match: 9.

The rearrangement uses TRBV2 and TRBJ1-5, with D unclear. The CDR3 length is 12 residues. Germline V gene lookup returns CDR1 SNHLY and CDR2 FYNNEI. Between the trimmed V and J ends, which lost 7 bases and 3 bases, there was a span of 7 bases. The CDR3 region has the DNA TGTGCCAGCAACACGGACAATCAGCCCCAGCATTTT. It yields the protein CASNTDNQPQHF.

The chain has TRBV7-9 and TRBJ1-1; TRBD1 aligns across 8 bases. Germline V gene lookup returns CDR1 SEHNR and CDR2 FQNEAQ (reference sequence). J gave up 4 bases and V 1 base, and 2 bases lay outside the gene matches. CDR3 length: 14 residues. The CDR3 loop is CASSLGQGLTEAFF. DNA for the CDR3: TGTGCCAGCAGCTTAGGACAGGGGCTCACTGAAGCTTTCTTT.

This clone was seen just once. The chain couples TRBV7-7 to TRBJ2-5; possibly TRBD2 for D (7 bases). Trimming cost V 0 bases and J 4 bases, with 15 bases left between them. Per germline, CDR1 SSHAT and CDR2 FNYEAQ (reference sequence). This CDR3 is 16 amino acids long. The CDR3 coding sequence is TGTGCCAGCAGCTTAGCGGGGGGGGCAGGGTCAGAGACCCAGTACTTC. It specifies CASSLAGGAGSETQYF.

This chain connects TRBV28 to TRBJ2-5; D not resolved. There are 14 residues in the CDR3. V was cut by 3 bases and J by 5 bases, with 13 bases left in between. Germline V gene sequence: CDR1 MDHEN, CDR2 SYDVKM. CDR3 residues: CASSFSVGFETQYF. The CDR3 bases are TGTGCCAGCAGTTTTTCAGTAGGGTTCGAGACCCAGTACTTC.

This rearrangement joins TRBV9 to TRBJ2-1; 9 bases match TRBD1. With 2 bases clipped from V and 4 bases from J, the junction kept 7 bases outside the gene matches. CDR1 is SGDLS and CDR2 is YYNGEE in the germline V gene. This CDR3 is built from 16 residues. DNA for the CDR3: TGTGCCAGCAGCGTGTGGGGAGGACAGGGGTACAATGAGCAGTTCTTC. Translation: CASSVWGGQGYNEQFF. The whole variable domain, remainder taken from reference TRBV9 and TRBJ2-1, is DSGVTQTPKHLITATGQRVTLRCSPRSGDLSVYWYQQSLDQGLQFLIQYYNGEERAKGNILERFSAQQFPDLHSELNLSSLELGDSALYFCASSVWGGQGYNEQFFGPGTRLTVL.

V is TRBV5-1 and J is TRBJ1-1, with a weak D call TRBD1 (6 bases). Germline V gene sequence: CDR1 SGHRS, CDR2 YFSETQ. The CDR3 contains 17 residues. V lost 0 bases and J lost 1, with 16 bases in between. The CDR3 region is CASSLEGTRTPNTEAFF. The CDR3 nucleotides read TGCGCCAGCAGCTTGGAAGGGACACGCACTCCGAACACTGAAGCTTTCTTT.

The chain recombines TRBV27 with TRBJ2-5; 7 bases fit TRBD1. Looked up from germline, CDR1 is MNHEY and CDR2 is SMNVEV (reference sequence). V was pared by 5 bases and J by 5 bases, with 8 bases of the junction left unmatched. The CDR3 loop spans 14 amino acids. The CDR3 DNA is TGTGCCAGCAGTCCAGGACAGGAATGGGAGACCCAGTACTTC. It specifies CASSPGQEWETQYF.

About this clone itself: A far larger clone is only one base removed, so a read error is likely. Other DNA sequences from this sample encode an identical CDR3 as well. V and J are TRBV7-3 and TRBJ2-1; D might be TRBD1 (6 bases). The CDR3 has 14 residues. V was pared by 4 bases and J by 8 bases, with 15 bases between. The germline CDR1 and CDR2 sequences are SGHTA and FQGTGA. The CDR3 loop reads CASSWGQGQDEQFF. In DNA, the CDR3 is TGTGCCAGCAGCTGGGGGCAGGGTCAGGATGAGCAGTTCTTC. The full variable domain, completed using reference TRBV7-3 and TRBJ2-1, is GAGVSQTPSNKVTEKGKYVELRCDPISGHTALYWYRQSLGQGPEFLIYFQGTGAADDSGLPNDRFFAVRPEGSVSTLKIQRTERGDSAVYLCASSWGQGQDEQFFGPGTRLTVL.

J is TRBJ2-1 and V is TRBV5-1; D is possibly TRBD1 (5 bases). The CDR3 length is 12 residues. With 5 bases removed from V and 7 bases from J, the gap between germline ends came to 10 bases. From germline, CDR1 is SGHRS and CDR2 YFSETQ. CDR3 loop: CASSQPGNEQFF. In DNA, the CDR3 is TGCGCCAGCAGTCAACCAGGGAATGAGCAGTTCTTC.

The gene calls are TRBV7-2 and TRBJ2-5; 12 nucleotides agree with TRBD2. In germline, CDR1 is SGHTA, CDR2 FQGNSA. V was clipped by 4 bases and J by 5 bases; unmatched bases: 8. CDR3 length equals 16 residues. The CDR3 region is CASSSPRLAGVETQYF. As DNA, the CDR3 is TGTGCCAGCAGCTCACCCCGACTAGCGGGAGTGGAGACCCAGTACTTC.

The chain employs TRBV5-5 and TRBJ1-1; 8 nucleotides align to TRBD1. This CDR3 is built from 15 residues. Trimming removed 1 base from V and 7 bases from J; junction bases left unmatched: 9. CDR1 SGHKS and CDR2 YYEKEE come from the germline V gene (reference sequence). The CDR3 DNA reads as TGTGCCAGCAGCTTGAGGGCCAGGGGGCAGGATGAAGCTTTCTTT. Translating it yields CASSLRARGQDEAFF.

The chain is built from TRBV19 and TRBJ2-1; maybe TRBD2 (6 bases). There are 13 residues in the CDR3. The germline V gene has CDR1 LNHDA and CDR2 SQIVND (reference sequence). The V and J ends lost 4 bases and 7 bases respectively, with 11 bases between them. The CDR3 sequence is CASSRIAENEQFF. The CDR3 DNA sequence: TGTGCCAGTAGTAGGATAGCGGAGAATGAGCAGTTCTTC. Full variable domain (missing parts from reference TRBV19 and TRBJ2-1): DGGITQSPKYLFRKEGQNVTLSCEQNLNHDAMYWYRQDPGQGLRLIYYSQIVNDFQKGDIAEGYSVSREKKESFPLTVTSAQKNPTAFYLCASSRIAENEQFFGPGTRLTVL.